The rows below give T cell receptor beta chains drawn from one sample of a study of blood T cell repertoires in COVID-19. Assay used: immunoSEQ multiplex PCR; TCRdb lists only in-frame clones, some missing. The table includes 200,000 or so clones, 75% to 90% detected once. The sample taken for sequencing was peripheral blood. The source of these receptors is a man between 65 and 85 years old with active or convalescent COVID-19. Each CDR3 is given with its conserved first and last residue. A D gene is named only where the DNA matches it firmly. Some rows mark clone size as missing; the rest say once, few, many or name a class of expanded clone.

D gene: TRBD1; clone size: -; J gene: TRBJ2-7; V gene: TRBV6-5; CDR3 DNA: TGTGCCAGCGGACAGGGTTTAGGCGAGCAGTACTTC; CDR3 protein: CASGQGLGEQYF
D gene: TRBD1; clone size: -; J gene: TRBJ1-5; V gene: TRBV5-6; CDR3 DNA: TGTGCCAGCAGCTTGGCCCCGGGGACAGGGGCGACCCAGCATTTT; CDR3 protein: CASSLAPGTGATQHF
D gene: -; clone size: -; J gene: TRBJ2-1; V gene: TRBV7-2; CDR3 DNA: TGTGCCAGCAGCCCCCGGGACTGGGCCTACAATGAGCAGTTCTTC; CDR3 protein: CASSPRDWAYNEQFF
D gene: TRBD1; clone size: -; J gene: TRBJ2-5; V gene: TRBV18; CDR3 DNA: TGTGCCAGCTCACCGGGACAGGGGGAGACCCAGTACTTC; CDR3 protein: CASSPGQGETQYF
D gene: -; clone size: -; J gene: TRBJ1-2; V gene: TRBV7-2; CDR3 DNA: TGTGCCAGCAGCAGTCGGACACTGGGGGCATATGGCTACACCTTC; CDR3 protein: CASSSRTLGAYGYTF
D gene: TRBD1; clone size: -; J gene: TRBJ2-2; V gene: TRBV28; CDR3 DNA: TGTGCCAGCAGTCCGGACAGGGTTTTCACCGGGGAGCTGTTTTTT; CDR3 protein: CASSPDRVFTGELFF
D gene: -; clone size: -; J gene: TRBJ1-1; V gene: TRBV19; CDR3 DNA: TGTGCCAGTACCTATAGCGAGGGAACTGAAGCTTTCTTT; CDR3 protein: CASTYSEGTEAFF
D gene: -; clone size: -; J gene: TRBJ1-2; V gene: TRBV6-1; CDR3 DNA: TGTGCCAGCAGTGAACGGAGCGTAAGTGGCTACACCTTC; CDR3 protein: CASSERSVSGYTF
D gene: TRBD1; clone size: -; J gene: TRBJ1-5; V gene: TRBV6-5; CDR3 DNA: TGTGCCAGCAGTTACCGCAGACAGGGGGAGCCCCAGCATTTT; CDR3 protein: CASSYRRQGEPQHF
D gene: -; clone size: -; J gene: TRBJ1-5; V gene: TRBV6-6; CDR3 DNA: TGTGCCAGCAGTCGGACCTGGACAGCAATCAGTAGCAATCAGCCCCAGCATTTT; CDR3 protein: CASSRTWTAISSNQPQHF
D gene: TRBD1; clone size: -; J gene: TRBJ2-6; V gene: TRBV6-5; CDR3 DNA: TGTGCCAGCAGTCCCAGGGGGCAGGGGGCCAACGTCCTGACTTTC; CDR3 protein: CASSPRGQGANVLTF
D gene: -; clone size: -; J gene: TRBJ1-2; V gene: TRBV19; CDR3 DNA: TGTGCCAGTATCCGCAGCATTAGGTCTCTGGCGGGAAACGACTATGGCTACACCTTC; CDR3 protein: CASIRSIRSLAGNDYGYTF
D gene: -; clone size: -; J gene: TRBJ2-3; V gene: TRBV27; CDR3 DNA: TGTGCCAGCAGGCGCTCGGATACGCAGTATTTT; CDR3 protein: CASRRSDTQYF
D gene: -; clone size: -; J gene: TRBJ1-1; V gene: TRBV18; CDR3 DNA: TGTGCCAGCTCACCCCCGACCCGCGGGCACACTGAAGCTTTCTTT; CDR3 protein: CASSPPTRGHTEAFF
D gene: -; clone size: once; J gene: TRBJ2-7; V gene: TRBV6-1; CDR3 DNA: TGTGCCAGCAGTGCAACGACTGGGACTCGCGATCCATACGAGCAGTACTTC; CDR3 protein: CASSATTGTRDPYEQYF
D gene: -; clone size: -; J gene: TRBJ1-5; V gene: TRBV5-5; CDR3 DNA: TGTGCCAGCAGCTTGGGGCGGGGGGGGCATCAGCCCCAGCATTTT; CDR3 protein: CASSLGRGGHQPQHF
D gene: -; clone size: -; J gene: TRBJ1-1; V gene: TRBV5-1; CDR3 DNA: TGCGCCAGCAGCTTGGTCTCGTCTCTCAGGAACACTGAAGCTTTCTTT; CDR3 protein: CASSLVSSLRNTEAFF
D gene: -; clone size: few; J gene: TRBJ2-5; V gene: TRBV11-2; CDR3 DNA: TGTGCCAGGCCTTACAGGGAGATCCTCGAGGAGACCCAGTACTTC; CDR3 protein: CARPYREILEETQYF
D gene: TRBD2; clone size: -; J gene: TRBJ2-5; V gene: TRBV18; CDR3 DNA: TGTGCCAGCTCACTCCCAAGCCTAGCGGGAGGGCCGCGAGAGACCCAGTACTTC; CDR3 protein: CASSLPSLAGGPRETQYF
D gene: -; clone size: -; J gene: TRBJ1-5; V gene: TRBV19; CDR3 DNA: TGTGCCAGTAATCCAGGTTATAGCAATCAGCCCCAGCATTTT; CDR3 protein: CASNPGYSNQPQHF
D gene: TRBD1; clone size: -; J gene: TRBJ1-1; V gene: TRBV13; CDR3 DNA: TGTGCCAGCAGCTTTGGGACAGATCGGGCTTTCTTT; CDR3 protein: CASSFGTDRAFF
D gene: -; clone size: once; J gene: TRBJ1-2; V gene: TRBV12-2; CDR3 DNA: TGTGCAAGTCGCTTTATCCAGGTCCCTAGGGGCTTC; CDR3 protein: CASRFIQVPRGF
D gene: TRBD1; clone size: -; J gene: TRBJ1-4; V gene: TRBV25-1; CDR3 DNA: TGTGCCAGCAGTCCGGGACAGGGATATGAAAAACTGTTTTTT; CDR3 protein: CASSPGQGYEKLFF
D gene: -; clone size: few; J gene: TRBJ2-1; V gene: TRBV7-2; CDR3 DNA: TGTGCCAGCAGCTTAGGAGCGGGCAGGGTTGGCAATGAGCAGTTCTTC; CDR3 protein: CASSLGAGRVGNEQFF
D gene: -; clone size: -; J gene: TRBJ1-2; V gene: TRBV30; CDR3 DNA: TGTGCCTGGAGTCCGCAGGGGATCGACTATGGCTACACCTTC; CDR3 protein: CAWSPQGIDYGYTF
D gene: TRBD1; clone size: -; J gene: TRBJ1-2; V gene: TRBV6-5; CDR3 DNA: TGTGCCAGCAGCAGACAGGGGGCAGGCTATGGCTACACCTTC; CDR3 protein: CASSRQGAGYGYTF
D gene: TRBD1; clone size: -; J gene: TRBJ2-6; V gene: TRBV10-3; CDR3 DNA: TGTGCCATCAGGAAGGGACAGGGGACCTCTGGGGCCAACGTCCTGACTTTC; CDR3 protein: CAIRKGQGTSGANVLTF
D gene: -; clone size: -; J gene: TRBJ2-5; V gene: TRBV6-5; CDR3 DNA: TGTGCCAGCAGTTACCGGGTGGGTAAGACCCAGTACTTC; CDR3 protein: CASSYRVGKTQYF
D gene: TRBD2; clone size: -; J gene: TRBJ2-7; V gene: TRBV15; CDR3 DNA: TGTGCCACCAGCAGAGATTGGTCAGCGGGAGGGCACTTATACGAGCAGTACTTC; CDR3 protein: CATSRDWSAGGHLYEQYF
D gene: -; clone size: -; J gene: TRBJ2-3; V gene: TRBV18; CDR3 DNA: TGTGCCAGCTCACCACCGAGCGGCACAGATACGCAGTATTTT; CDR3 protein: CASSPPSGTDTQYF
D gene: TRBD1; clone size: -; J gene: TRBJ2-7; V gene: TRBV12-3/TRBV12-4; CDR3 DNA: TGTGCCAGCAGAATACAGGGGGGAAACGAGCAGTACTTC; CDR3 protein: CASRIQGGNEQYF
D gene: TRBD1; clone size: -; J gene: TRBJ1-2; V gene: TRBV28; CDR3 DNA: TGTGCCAGCAGCCGGGACAGGGGGCACTATGGCTACACCTTC; CDR3 protein: CASSRDRGHYGYTF
D gene: TRBD1; clone size: -; J gene: TRBJ1-5; V gene: TRBV27; CDR3 DNA: TGTGCCAGCAGTTTGTACAGGGGAGGCAATCAGCCCCAGCATTTT; CDR3 protein: CASSLYRGGNQPQHF
D gene: -; clone size: few; J gene: TRBJ1-2; V gene: TRBV4-2; CDR3 DNA: TGTGCCAGCAGCGGGGAGCGCTATGGCTACACCTTC; CDR3 protein: CASSGERYGYTF
D gene: TRBD1; clone size: -; J gene: TRBJ1-3; V gene: TRBV2; CDR3 DNA: TGTGCCAGCAGTGGACAGGGGCGAAACACCATATATTTT; CDR3 protein: CASSGQGRNTIYF
D gene: -; clone size: few; J gene: TRBJ2-2; V gene: TRBV6-5; CDR3 DNA: TGTGCCAGCAGGAGACAGGTTAACGGGGAGCTGTTTTTT; CDR3 protein: CASRRQVNGELFF
D gene: -; clone size: -; J gene: TRBJ1-5; V gene: TRBV7-8; CDR3 DNA: TGTGCCAGCAGCTGGAGACGGGGCAATCAGCCCCAGCATTTT; CDR3 protein: CASSWRRGNQPQHF
D gene: -; clone size: -; J gene: TRBJ2-2; V gene: TRBV30; CDR3 DNA: TGTGCCTGGGGGGGTGGCAGGGGCACCGGGGAGCTGTTTTTT; CDR3 protein: CAWGGGRGTGELFF
D gene: -; clone size: -; J gene: TRBJ2-3; V gene: TRBV5-4; CDR3 DNA: TGTGCCAGCAGCTTGTTCGGGACACAGCACACAGATACGCAGTATTTT; CDR3 protein: CASSLFGTQHTDTQYF
D gene: TRBD2; clone size: once; J gene: TRBJ2-2; V gene: TRBV3-1/TRBV3-2; CDR3 DNA: TGTGCCAGCAGCCAGGGACTAGCGGGGGTCGACACCGGGGAGCTGTTTTTT; CDR3 protein: CASSQGLAGVDTGELFF
D gene: -; clone size: once; J gene: TRBJ1-2; V gene: TRBV29-1; CDR3 DNA: TGCAGCGTTGAATACACCGCCTATGGCTACACCTTC; CDR3 protein: CSVEYTAYGYTF